This record looks at one TCR beta chain sequence and its context. Sequencing was performed with immunoSEQ multiplex PCR; in TCRdb, only in-frame clones are kept and a portion is missing. The top ten hold under 9.5% of the sample, which has a few hundred thousand clones, 75% to 90% seen once. The data derive from a study of blood T cell repertoires in COVID-19. Turning to the study itself: Collection of acute and convalescent COVID-19 samples took place in the United States, Italy and Spain.

Germline V lookup: CDR1 MNHNY, CDR2 SVGAGI (reference sequence). The length of the CDR3 is 16 residues. V gave up 0 bases and J gave up 3 bases, with 12 bases separating them. The clonotype originates from a woman between 55 and 75 years old who had recovered from COVID-19. Sequenced input: PBMCs or T cells enriched from blood (not recorded which). V gene TRBV6-6 combines with J gene TRBJ1-5; the D gene is possibly TRBD1 (6 bases). The CDR3 coding sequence is TGTGCCAGCAGTTACTCGATGGGGGGGCCCAATCAGCCCCAGCATTTT. It codes for CASSYSMGGPNQPQHF.